This TCR beta chain came from a study of blood T cell repertoires in COVID-19. In the study overall: There were acute and convalescent COVID-19 samples, and they came from the United States, Italy and Spain. The cDNA or gDNA used as material had been derived from T cells, B-cell-depleted T cells, or PBMCs.

Original data processing: Amplification from reference gene primers served as the basis for estimated nucleated cell counts. TCRdb keeps only in-frame clones here, not all; method: immunoSEQ multiplex PCR. V, J and clone size are those of that table, while D and trimming were read from the DNA. The sample carries 250,000 to 350,000 clones, about nine tenths recorded once. One Seattle source followed patients from active infection through their disease course. V dropped 4 bases and J dropped 4; count of bases not matched to a gene: 7. Per germline, CDR1 KGHSH and CDR2 LQKENI. CDR3 length equals 15 residues.

The V call is TRBV18, the J call TRBJ1-1; 9 positions match TRBD1. The specimen was peripheral blood. This clonotype was obtained from a woman between 25 and 40 years old with COVID-19, enrolled during active disease. The CDR3 spells CASSLSGQGGTEAFF. The CDR3 DNA follows: TGTGCCAGCTCACTCTCGGGACAGGGAGGCACTGAAGCTTTCTTT.